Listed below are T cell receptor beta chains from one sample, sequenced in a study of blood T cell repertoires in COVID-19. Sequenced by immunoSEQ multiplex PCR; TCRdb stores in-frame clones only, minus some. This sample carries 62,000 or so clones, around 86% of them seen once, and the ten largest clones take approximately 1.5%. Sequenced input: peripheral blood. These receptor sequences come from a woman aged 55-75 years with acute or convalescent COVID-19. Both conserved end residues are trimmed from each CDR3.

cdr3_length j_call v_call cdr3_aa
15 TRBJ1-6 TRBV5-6 ASSSGDLRPYNSPLH
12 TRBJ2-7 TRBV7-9 ASSFTGGYYEQY
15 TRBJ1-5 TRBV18 ASSPTPTQGYGQPQH
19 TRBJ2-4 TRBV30 AWSPLFVEREGRTAKNIQY
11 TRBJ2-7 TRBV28 ASSTRDTFEQY
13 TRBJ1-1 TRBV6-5 ASRRPGQANTEAF
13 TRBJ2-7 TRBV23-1 ASSQPRDISYEQY
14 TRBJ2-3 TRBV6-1 ASSEVLRGNTDTQY
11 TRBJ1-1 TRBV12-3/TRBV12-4 ATLLQGAVKAF
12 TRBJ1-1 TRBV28 ASSLSYGMAEAF
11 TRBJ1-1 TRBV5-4 ASSLDMNTEAF
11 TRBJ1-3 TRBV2 ASGDRAGDTIY
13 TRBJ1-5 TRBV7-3 ASSLNGGLNQPQH
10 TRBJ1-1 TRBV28 ASSQQGLEAF
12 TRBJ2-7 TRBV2 ASSEYGVSYEQY
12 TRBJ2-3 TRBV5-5 ASSLLSSTDTQY
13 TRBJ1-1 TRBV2 ASSVWGQGVTEAF
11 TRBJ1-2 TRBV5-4 ASSGGQIYGYT
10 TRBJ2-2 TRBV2 ASSREGGELF
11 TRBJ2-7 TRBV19 ASSAGVSYEQY
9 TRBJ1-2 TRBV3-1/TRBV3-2 ASRQNYGYT
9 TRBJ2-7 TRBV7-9 ASSVPGLVL
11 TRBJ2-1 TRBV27 ASSLFAGNEQF
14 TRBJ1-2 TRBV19 ASSGPVGGQDYGYT
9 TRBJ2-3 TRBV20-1 SARGGQTQY
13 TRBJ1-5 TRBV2 ASHPRGQDHQPQH
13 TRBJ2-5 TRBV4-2 ASSQEPGSQETQY
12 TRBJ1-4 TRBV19 ASRTGNANEKLF
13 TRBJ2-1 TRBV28 ASSPHRDYENEQF
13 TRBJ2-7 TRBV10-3 AISEPGQGIYEQY
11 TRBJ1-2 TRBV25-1 ASRQGRNYGYT
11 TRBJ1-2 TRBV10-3 AISGTGNYGYT
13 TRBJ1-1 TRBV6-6 ASRPSQGRDTEAF
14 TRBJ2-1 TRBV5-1 ASGKAGVSAGNEQF
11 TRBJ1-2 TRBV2 ASTRQINYGYT
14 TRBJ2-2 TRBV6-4 ASSDLAGDGTGELF
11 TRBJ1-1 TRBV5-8 ASSLLRNTEAF
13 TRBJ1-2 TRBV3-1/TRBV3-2 ASSQEPGVHGGYT
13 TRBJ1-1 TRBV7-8 ASSFQENRVFEAF